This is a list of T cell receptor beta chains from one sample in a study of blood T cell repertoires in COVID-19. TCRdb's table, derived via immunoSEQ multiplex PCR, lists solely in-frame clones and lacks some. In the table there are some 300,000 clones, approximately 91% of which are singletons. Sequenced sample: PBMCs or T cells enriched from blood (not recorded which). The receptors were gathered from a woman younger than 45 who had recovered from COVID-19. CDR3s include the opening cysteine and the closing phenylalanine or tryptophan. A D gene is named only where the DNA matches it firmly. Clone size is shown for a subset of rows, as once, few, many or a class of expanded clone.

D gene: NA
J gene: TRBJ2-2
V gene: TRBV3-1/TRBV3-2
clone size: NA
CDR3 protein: CASSQALRFTGELFF

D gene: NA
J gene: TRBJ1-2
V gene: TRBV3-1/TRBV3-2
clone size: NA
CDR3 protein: CASSQSLTAVDANYGYTF

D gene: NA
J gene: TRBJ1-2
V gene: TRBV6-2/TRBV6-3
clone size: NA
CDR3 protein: CASSLEDYNYGYTF

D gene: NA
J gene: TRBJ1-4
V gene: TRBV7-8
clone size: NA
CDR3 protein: CASKGRALEKLFF

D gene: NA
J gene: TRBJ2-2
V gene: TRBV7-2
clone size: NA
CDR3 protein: CASSPRGTGELFF

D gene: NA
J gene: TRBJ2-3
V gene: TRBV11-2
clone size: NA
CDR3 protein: CASSPLARPSTDTQYF

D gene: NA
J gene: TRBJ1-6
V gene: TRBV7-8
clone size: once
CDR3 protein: CASSLYRGEPLHF

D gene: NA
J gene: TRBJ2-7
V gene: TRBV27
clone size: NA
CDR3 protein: CASSLGGGAPGYF

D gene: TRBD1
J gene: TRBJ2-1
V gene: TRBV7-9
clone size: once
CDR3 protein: CASSSGTEEFF

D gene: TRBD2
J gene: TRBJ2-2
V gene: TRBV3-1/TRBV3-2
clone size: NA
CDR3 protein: CASSPFRTSGGTGELFF

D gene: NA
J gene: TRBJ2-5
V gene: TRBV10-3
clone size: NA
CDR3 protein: CAISEIQETQYF

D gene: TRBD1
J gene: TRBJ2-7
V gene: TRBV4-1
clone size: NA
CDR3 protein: CASSQRQGSSYEQYF